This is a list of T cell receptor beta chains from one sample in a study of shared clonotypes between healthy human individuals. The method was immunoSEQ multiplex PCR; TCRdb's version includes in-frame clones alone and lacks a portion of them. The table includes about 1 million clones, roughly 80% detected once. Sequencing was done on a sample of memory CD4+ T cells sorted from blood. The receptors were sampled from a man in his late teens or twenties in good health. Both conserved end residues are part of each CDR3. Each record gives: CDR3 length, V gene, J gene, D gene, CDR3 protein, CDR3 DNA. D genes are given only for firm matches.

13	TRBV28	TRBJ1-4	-	CASTRRRGEKLFF	TGTGCCAGCACCCGGCGGAGAGGGGAAAAACTGTTTTTT
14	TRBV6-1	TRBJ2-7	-	CASSDRAVSYEQYF	TGTGCCAGCAGTGATCGTGCGGTCTCCTACGAGCAGTACTTC
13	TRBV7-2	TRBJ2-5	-	CASSLDMAETQYF	TGTGCCAGCAGCTTAGATATGGCAGAGACCCAGTACTTC
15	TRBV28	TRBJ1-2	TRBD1	CASRFRDRAIQGYTF	TGTGCCAGCAGGTTCCGGGACAGGGCAATTCAGGGCTACACCTTC
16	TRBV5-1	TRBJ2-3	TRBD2	CASSSIASGGADTQYF	TGCGCCAGCAGCTCCATTGCTAGCGGGGGGGCGGATACGCAGTATTTT
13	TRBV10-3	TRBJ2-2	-	CAITSGGGGELFF	TGTGCCATCACCAGCGGAGGTGGCGGGGAGCTGTTTTTT
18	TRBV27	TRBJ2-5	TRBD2	CASSTGTSGEGYQETQYF	TGTGCCAGCAGTACCGGGACTAGCGGAGAGGGGTACCAAGAGACCCAGTACTTC
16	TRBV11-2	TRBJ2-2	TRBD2	CASSPLSGRAIGELFF	TGTGCCAGCAGCCCGCTTAGCGGGAGGGCGATCGGGGAGCTGTTTTTT
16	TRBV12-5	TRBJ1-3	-	CASGGYTGFSGNTIYF	TGTGCTAGTGGGGGGTACACCGGGTTTTCTGGAAACACCATATATTTT
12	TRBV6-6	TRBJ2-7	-	CASSAQAYEQYF	TGTGCCAGCAGTGCTCAGGCCTACGAGCAGTACTTC
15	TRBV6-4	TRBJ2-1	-	CASSPIYGGYNEQFF	TGTGCCAGCAGCCCCATTTATGGCGGTTACAATGAGCAGTTCTTC
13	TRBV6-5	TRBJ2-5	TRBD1	CASRQGAKETQYF	TGTGCCAGCAGACAGGGGGCGAAAGAGACCCAGTACTTC
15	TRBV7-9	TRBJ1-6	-	CASSLEREPNSPLHF	TGTGCCAGCAGCTTGGAGAGGGAACCAAATTCACCCCTCCACTTT
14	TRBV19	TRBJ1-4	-	CASSIQATNEKLFF	TGTGCCAGTAGTATCCAAGCAACTAATGAAAAACTGTTTTTT